This T cell receptor beta chain appears in the sequencing data of a study of OX40 agonist ivuxolimab in advanced cancers. The overall study: Patients were dosed with the agonistic anti-OX40 (CD134) antibody ivuxolimab. Patients were around 83% male with ages about 23 to 80, mean approximately 58. Study outcomes and limitations: Clonal expansion was seen in CD4+ and CD8+ blood T cells by week 6 at 0.1 to 3.0 mg/kg.

Assay: immunoSEQ multiplex PCR; the TCRdb copy retains only in-frame clones and omits some. The profile covers about 81,000 clones, with approximately 90% appearing a single time and approximately 0.43% taken by the ten largest. As to this clone: Its target is unknown.

Trimming cost V 0 bases and J 1 base, with 6 bases left between them. Germline loops: CDR1 SGHTA, CDR2 FQGNSA. The length of the CDR3 is 14 residues. The rearrangement links TRBV7-2 to TRBJ1-1, with D tentatively TRBD1 (5 bases). Specimen: CD4+ or CD8+ T cells sorted from blood, collected in a trial of the OX40 agonist ivuxolimab. This TCR derives from an adult with an advanced solid tumor such as melanoma, head and neck, liver or kidney cancer. In nucleotides, the CDR3 is TGTGCCAGCAGCTTAGCGACAGAGAACACTGAAGCTTTCTTT. Amino acids: CASSLATENTEAFF. The whole variable domain, remainder taken from reference TRBV7-2 and TRBJ1-1, is GAGVSQSPSNKVTEKGKDVELRCDPISGHTALYWYRQSLGQGLEFLIYFQGNSAPDKSGLPSDRFSAERTGGSVSTLTIQRTQQEDSAVYLCASSLATENTEAFFGQGTRLTVV.